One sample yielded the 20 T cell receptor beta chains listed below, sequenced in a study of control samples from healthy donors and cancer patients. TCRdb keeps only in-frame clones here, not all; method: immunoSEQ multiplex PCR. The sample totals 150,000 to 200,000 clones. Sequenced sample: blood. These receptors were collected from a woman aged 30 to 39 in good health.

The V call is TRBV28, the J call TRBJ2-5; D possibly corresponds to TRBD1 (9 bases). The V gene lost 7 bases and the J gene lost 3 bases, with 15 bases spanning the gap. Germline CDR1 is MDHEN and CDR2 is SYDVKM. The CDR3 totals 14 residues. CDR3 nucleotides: TGTGCCAGCACCGGGGGGGACAGGGAAGAGACCCAGTACTTC. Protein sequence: CASTGGDREETQYF. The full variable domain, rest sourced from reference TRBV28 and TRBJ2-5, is DVKVTQSSRYLVKRTGEKVFLECVQDMDHENMFWYRQDPGLGLRLIYFSYDVKMKEKGDIPEGYSVSREKKERFSLILESASTNQTSMYLCASTGGDREETQYFGPGTRLLVL.

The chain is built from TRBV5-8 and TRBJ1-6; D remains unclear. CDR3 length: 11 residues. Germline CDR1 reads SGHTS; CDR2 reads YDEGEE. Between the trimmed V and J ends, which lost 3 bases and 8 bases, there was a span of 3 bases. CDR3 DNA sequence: TGTGCCAGCAGCTACCATTCACCCCTCCACTTT. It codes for CASSYHSPLHF.

As DNA, the CDR3 is TGTGCCAGCAGTAAAACAGGACCTGCAAACCCCTCGGATTATGGCTACACCTTC. Residues: CASSKTGPANPSDYGYTF. This sequence joins TRBV6-2 or TRBV6-3 and TRBJ1-2; D perhaps matches TRBD1 (5 bases). Germline values: CDR1 MNHEY, CDR2 SVGEGT. The CDR3 runs to 18 residues. Trimming pared 5 bases from V and 5 bases from J, leaving 27 bases between.

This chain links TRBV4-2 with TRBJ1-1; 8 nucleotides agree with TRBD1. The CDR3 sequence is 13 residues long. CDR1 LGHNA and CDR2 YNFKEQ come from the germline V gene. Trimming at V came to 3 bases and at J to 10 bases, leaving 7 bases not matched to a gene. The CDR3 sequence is CASSQPDRVGAFF. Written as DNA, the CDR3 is TGTGCCAGCAGCCAGCCGGACAGGGTAGGAGCTTTCTTT.

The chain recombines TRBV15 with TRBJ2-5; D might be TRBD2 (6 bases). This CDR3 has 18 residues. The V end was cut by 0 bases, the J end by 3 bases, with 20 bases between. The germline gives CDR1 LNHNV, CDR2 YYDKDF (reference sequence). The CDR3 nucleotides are TGTGCCACCAGCAGAGATCGCGGGGCTGGCATTAACGAAGAGACCCAGTACTTC. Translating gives CATSRDRGAGINEETQYF.

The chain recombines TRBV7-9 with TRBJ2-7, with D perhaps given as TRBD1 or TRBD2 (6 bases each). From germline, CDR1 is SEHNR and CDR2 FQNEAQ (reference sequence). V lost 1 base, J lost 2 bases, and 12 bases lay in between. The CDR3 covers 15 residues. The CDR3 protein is CASSLEGGGTYEQYF. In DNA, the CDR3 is TGTGCCAGCAGCTTAGAGGGGGGTGGTACCTACGAGCAGTACTTC.

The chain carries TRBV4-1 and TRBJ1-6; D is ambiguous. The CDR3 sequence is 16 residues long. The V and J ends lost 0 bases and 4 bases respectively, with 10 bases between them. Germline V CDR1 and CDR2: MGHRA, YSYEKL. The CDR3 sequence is CASSQDAGRYNSPLHF. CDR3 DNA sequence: TGCGCCAGCAGCCAAGACGCTGGAAGATATAATTCACCCCTCCACTTT.

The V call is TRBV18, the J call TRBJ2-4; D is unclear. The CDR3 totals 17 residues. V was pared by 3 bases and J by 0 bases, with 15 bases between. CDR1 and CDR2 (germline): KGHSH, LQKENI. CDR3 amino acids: CASSPFLRHSAKNIQYF. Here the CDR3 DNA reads TGTGCCAGCTCACCTTTCCTTAGACACTCAGCCAAAAACATTCAGTACTTC.

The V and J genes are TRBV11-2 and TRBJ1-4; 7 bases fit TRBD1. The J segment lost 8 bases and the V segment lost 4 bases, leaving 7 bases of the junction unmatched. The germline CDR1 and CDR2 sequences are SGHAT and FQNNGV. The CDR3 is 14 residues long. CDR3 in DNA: TGTGCCAGCAGCTATGACAGGGCAGGGGAAAAACTGTTTTTT. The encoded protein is CASSYDRAGEKLFF.

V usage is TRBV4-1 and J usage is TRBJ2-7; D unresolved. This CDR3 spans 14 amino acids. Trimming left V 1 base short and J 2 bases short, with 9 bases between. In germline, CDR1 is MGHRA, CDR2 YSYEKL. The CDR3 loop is CASSQGTFTYEQYF. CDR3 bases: TGCGCCAGCAGCCAAGGGACCTTTACCTACGAGCAGTACTTC.

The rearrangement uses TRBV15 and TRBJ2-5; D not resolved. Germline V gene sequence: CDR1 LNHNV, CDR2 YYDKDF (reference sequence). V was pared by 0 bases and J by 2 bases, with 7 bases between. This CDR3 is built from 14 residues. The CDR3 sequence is CATSRDGQQETQYF. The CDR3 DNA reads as TGTGCCACCAGCAGAGATGGGCAGCAAGAGACCCAGTACTTC.

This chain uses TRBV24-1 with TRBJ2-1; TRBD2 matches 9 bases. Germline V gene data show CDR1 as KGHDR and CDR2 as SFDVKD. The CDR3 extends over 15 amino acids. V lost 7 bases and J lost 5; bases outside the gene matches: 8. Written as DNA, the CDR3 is TGTGCCACCAGAGATAGCGGGGGCCCTAACAATGAGCAGTTCTTC. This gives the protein CATRDSGGPNNEQFF.

CDR3 in DNA: TGTGCCAGCAGTGAAAGGGACAGGGGCTCCTACAATGAGCAGTTCTTC. This sequence encodes CASSERDRGSYNEQFF. The chain is built from TRBV6-1 and TRBJ2-1; TRBD1 matches at 10 bases. V lost 2 bases to trimming and J lost 0 bases; unmatched junction nucleotides: 1. CDR3 size: 16 residues. Germline V gene sequence: CDR1 MNHNS, CDR2 SASEGT.

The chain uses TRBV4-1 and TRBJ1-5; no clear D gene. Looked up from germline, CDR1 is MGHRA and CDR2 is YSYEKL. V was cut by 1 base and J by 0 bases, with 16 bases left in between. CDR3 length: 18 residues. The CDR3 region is CASSQVGLKKNSNQPQHF. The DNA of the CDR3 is TGCGCCAGCAGCCAAGTTGGTCTCAAAAAAAATAGCAATCAGCCCCAGCATTTT.

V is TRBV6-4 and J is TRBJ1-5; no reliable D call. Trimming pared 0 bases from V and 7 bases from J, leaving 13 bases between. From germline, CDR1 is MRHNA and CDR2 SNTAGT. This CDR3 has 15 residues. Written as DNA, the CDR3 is TGTGCCAGCAGTGACTCGACCGACGGAGGCCAGCCCCAGCATTTT. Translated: CASSDSTDGGQPQHF.

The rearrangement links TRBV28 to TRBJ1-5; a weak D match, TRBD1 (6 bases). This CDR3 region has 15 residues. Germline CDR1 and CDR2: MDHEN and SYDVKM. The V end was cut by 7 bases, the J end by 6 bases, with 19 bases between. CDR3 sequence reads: CASKAKGRRGQPQHF. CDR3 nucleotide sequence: TGTGCCAGCAAAGCGAAGGGGCGCAGGGGTCAGCCCCAGCATTTT.

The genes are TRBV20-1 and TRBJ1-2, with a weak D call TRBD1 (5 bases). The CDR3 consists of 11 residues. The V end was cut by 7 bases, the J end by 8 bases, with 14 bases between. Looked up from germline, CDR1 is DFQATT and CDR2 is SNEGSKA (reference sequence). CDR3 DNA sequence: TGCAGTGAGGCCAGGGAAGGAGGCTACACCTTC. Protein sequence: CSEAREGGYTF.

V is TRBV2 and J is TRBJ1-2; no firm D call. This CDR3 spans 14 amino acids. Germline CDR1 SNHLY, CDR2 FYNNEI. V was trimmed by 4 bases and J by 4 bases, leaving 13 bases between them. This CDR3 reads CASSAFPTRYGYTF. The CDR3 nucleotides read TGTGCCAGCAGTGCTTTCCCTACTCGCTATGGCTACACCTTC.

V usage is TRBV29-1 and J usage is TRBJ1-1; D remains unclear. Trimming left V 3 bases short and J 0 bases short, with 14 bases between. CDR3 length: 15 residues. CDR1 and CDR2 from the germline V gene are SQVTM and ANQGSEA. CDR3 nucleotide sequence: TGCAGCGTTGACATGACTTCCTTCATGAACACTGAAGCTTTCTTT. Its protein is CSVDMTSFMNTEAFF.

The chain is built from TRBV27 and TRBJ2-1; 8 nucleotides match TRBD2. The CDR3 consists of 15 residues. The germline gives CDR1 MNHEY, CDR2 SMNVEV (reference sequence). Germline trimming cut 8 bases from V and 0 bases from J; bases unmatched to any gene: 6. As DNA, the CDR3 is TGTGCCAGCGGGCTTAGCGGGGCCTCCTACAATGAGCAGTTCTTC. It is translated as CASGLSGASYNEQFF.